A single sample gave rise to the 25 T cell receptor beta chains below, sequenced in a study of a mutant IDH1 vaccine in newly diagnosed glioma. Their antigen targets remain unknown. Time point described: week 47, end of study. Topical imiquimod was applied with each vaccine dose, which held 300 ug of mutant IDH1 20-mer peptide. Method: immunoSEQ multiplex PCR; TCRdb's copy keeps in-frame clones and lacks some. This sample has about 35,000 clones, with around nine tenths found just once. The starting material was PBMCs, obtained from a glioma patient whose treatment included an IDH1 peptide vaccine. These receptors all come from a woman in her 30s with glioma.

Only a few counts were recorded for this clone. The chain has TRBV4-3 and TRBJ1-4, with D uncertain. Germline V gives CDR1 LGHNA, CDR2 YSLEER. This CDR3 is built from 15 residues. V lost 3 bases, J lost 10 bases, and 18 bases lay in between. For the CDR3, the DNA is TGCGCCAGCAGCCACCCTCCAGGAGGGATAGGAAAACTGTTTTTT. It is translated as CASSHPPGGIGKLFF.

This clone was seen a single time. The chain carries TRBV5-1 and TRBJ1-1, with D hard to call. CDR3 length: 15 residues. V was shortened by 1 base and J by 6 bases, with 16 bases between the two germline ends. The germline V gene encodes CDR1 SGHRS and CDR2 YFSETQ. The DNA for the CDR3 is TGCGCCAGCAGCTTGACCCCTGGGAGAGTCTCTGAAGCTTTCTTT. Encoded protein: CASSLTPGRVSEAFF.

The chain links TRBV5-4 to TRBJ2-2; 9 nucleotides align to TRBD1. Germline CDR1 SGHNT, CDR2 YYREEE (reference sequence). The CDR3 totals 18 residues. V shed 4 bases and J 3 bases; nucleotides not matched to a gene: 13. The CDR3 reads CASSPGPNRGQDTGELFF. In nucleotides, the CDR3 is TGTGCCAGCAGCCCCGGCCCCAACAGGGGGCAAGACACCGGGGAGCTGTTTTTT.

The rearrangement uses TRBV5-3 and TRBJ1-3, with D possibly TRBD1 on 6 matching bases. TRBV5-3 falls under the ORF class, with uncertain function. V was cut by 5 bases and J by 0 bases, with 18 bases left in between. The CDR3 is 17 amino acids. The CDR3 nucleotides are TGTGCCAGAAGTTTCAGGACAGTTTTGAGCTCTGGAAACACCATATATTTT. Its translation is CARSFRTVLSSGNTIYF.

The chain recombines TRBV5-1 with TRBJ1-4; D not resolved. CDR1 and CDR2 from the germline V gene are SGHRS and YFSETQ. Trimming removed 0 bases from V and 8 bases from J, with 14 bases in between. This CDR3 region has 15 residues. The CDR3 DNA is TGCGCCAGCAGCTTGGCGGCCCATAAAGGAGAAAAACTGTTTTTT. Translated: CASSLAAHKGEKLFF.

This chain links TRBV7-2 with TRBJ1-2; no definite D call. Germline V gene lookup returns CDR1 SGHTA and CDR2 FQGNSA. The CDR3 consists of 15 residues. Deletions cut 1 base from V and 4 bases from J, with 13 bases between. The CDR3 DNA is TGTGCCAGCAGCTTAGGCCGACCGAGTCTCTATGGCTACACCTTC. Translation gives CASSLGRPSLYGYTF.

The rearrangement joins TRBV18 to TRBJ2-2; a weak D match, TRBD2 (5 bases). The CDR3 extends over 13 amino acids. In germline, CDR1 is KGHSH, CDR2 LQKENI. The V end was cut by 3 bases, the J end by 5 bases, with 7 bases between. CDR3 DNA sequence: TGTGCCAGCTCACCTGGAGGTACCGGGGAGCTGTTTTTT. Its translation is CASSPGGTGELFF.

The table lists this clone with a count of one. The CDR3 DNA follows: TGCAGCGTTGAAAAGCGGGCGATCAGCACAGATACGCAGTATTTT. This encodes CSVEKRAISTDTQYF. The V and J genes are TRBV29-1 and TRBJ2-3; perhaps TRBD2 as D (6 bases). The V gene lost 2 bases and the J gene lost 0 bases, with 12 bases spanning the gap. Looked up from germline, CDR1 is SQVTM and CDR2 is ANQGSEA. The CDR3 contains 15 residues.

This chain uses TRBV7-2 with TRBJ2-3; D not resolved. The V end lost 2 bases, the J end lost 4 bases, and 4 bases lay between the germline ends. The CDR3 sequence is 12 residues long. The germline V gene has CDR1 SGHTA and CDR2 FQGNSA. CDR3 nucleotides: TGTGCCAGCAGCTTAATTCCAGATACGCAGTATTTT. Translated: CASSLIPDTQYF. Full variable domain (missing parts from reference TRBV7-2 and TRBJ2-3): GAGVSQSPSNKVTEKGKDVELRCDPISGHTALYWYRQSLGQGLEFLIYFQGNSAPDKSGLPSDRFSAERTGGSVSTLTIQRTQQEDSAVYLCASSLIPDTQYFGPGTRLTVL.

The chain recombines TRBV9 with TRBJ2-7; 10 bases match TRBD1. The germline CDR1 and CDR2 sequences are SGDLS and YYNGEE. CDR3 size: 16 residues. V was clipped by 2 bases and J by 7 bases; unmatched bases: 12. CDR3 nucleotides: TGTGCCAGCAGCGTCGGGGGAAGACAGGGGGCGCGGGAGCAGTACTTC. Amino acids: CASSVGGRQGAREQYF.

The chain uses TRBV10-3 and TRBJ2-5, with D perhaps assigned TRBD1 or TRBD2 (5 bases each). CDR3 size: 11 residues. Germline values: CDR1 ENHRY, CDR2 SYGVKD. V lost 8 bases and J lost 1, with 5 bases in between. CDR3 sequence reads: CAIGGQETQYF. For the CDR3, the DNA is TGTGCCATCGGGGGCCAAGAGACCCAGTACTTC.

This chain links TRBV11-3 with TRBJ2-7; no clear D gene. This CDR3 is 12 amino acids long. Germline CDR1 SGHNT, CDR2 YENEEA. The V gene lost 5 bases and the J gene lost 3 bases, with 8 bases spanning the gap. CDR3 sequence (DNA): TGTGCCAGCAGCCAGGACGGCTACGAGCAGTACTTC. This translates into CASSQDGYEQYF.

This clone has a handful of counts. The gene calls are TRBV7-2 and TRBJ1-1; D remains ambiguous. Trimming stripped 5 bases from V and 6 bases from J, with 13 bases between. CDR3 length equals 13 residues. The germline CDR1 and CDR2 sequences are SGHTA and FQGNSA. The CDR3 bases are TGTGCCAGCAGCCGCCGGGAAAGGTCTGAAGCTTTCTTT. It codes for CASSRRERSEAFF. Full variable domain (outside the CDR3, taken from reference TRBV7-2 and TRBJ1-1): GAGVSQSPSNKVTEKGKDVELRCDPISGHTALYWYRQSLGQGLEFLIYFQGNSAPDKSGLPSDRFSAERTGGSVSTLTIQRTQQEDSAVYLCASSRRERSEAFFGQGTRLTVV.

This rearrangement joins TRBV14 to TRBJ2-7; tentative D call: TRBD2 (5 bases). The germline CDR1 and CDR2 sequences are SGHDN and FVKESK. V was trimmed by 5 bases and J by 3 bases, leaving 8 bases between them. There are 12 residues in the CDR3. The CDR3 coding sequence is TGTGCCAGCAGCGCCCGGGGCTACGAGCAGTACTTC. This gives the protein CASSARGYEQYF.

This chain uses TRBV5-1 with TRBJ1-1; D is unresolved. The CDR3 runs 14 residues. Trimming left V 3 bases short and J 0 bases short, with 9 bases between. Germline V CDR1 and CDR2: SGHRS, YFSETQ. The CDR3 spells CASSSTEMNTEAFF. In nucleotides, the CDR3 is TGCGCCAGCAGCTCGACCGAAATGAACACTGAAGCTTTCTTT.

The chain is built from TRBV6-5 and TRBJ1-6, with D uncertain. Germline loops: CDR1 MNHEY, CDR2 SVGAGI. This CDR3 comprises 14 residues. The germline V and J ends were trimmed by 7 bases and 7 bases, with 14 bases remaining between them. The CDR3 sequence: CASTLVGPNSPLHF. The CDR3 nucleotides read TGTGCCAGCACTTTGGTGGGCCCGAATTCACCCCTCCACTTT.

V is TRBV7-9 and J is TRBJ2-5; 13 bases map to TRBD2. Germline V lookup: CDR1 SEHNR, CDR2 FQNEAQ (reference sequence). The junction had 6 bases not matched to a gene; V was cut back by 3 bases and J by 5 bases. The CDR3 covers 16 residues. The CDR3 region is CASSFGLAGAGETQYF. The CDR3 DNA is TGTGCCAGCAGCTTCGGACTAGCGGGGGCCGGGGAGACCCAGTACTTC.

The chain employs TRBV11-2 and TRBJ2-1, with D perhaps matching TRBD2 (6 bases). This CDR3 is 13 amino acids long. Germline V gives CDR1 SGHAT, CDR2 FQNNGV. V gave up 3 bases and J gave up 10 bases, with 13 bases separating them. Here the CDR3 reads CASSFPSVGEQFF. As DNA, the CDR3 is TGTGCCAGCAGCTTCCCTAGCGTAGGCGAGCAGTTCTTC.

V and J are TRBV18 and TRBJ1-2; TRBD1 matches at 8 bases. Germline V gene sequence: CDR1 KGHSH, CDR2 LQKENI. Trimming took 4 bases from V and 5 from J; bases not matched to a gene: 3. This CDR3 is built from 13 residues. CDR3 region: CASSQTGGYGYTF. For the CDR3, the DNA is TGTGCCAGCTCACAAACAGGGGGGTATGGCTACACCTTC.

CDR3 residues: CASSADRRNTEAFF. The DNA for the CDR3 is TGTGCCAGTAGTGCGGACAGGAGGAACACTGAAGCTTTCTTT. The chain joins TRBV19 to TRBJ1-1, with TRBD1 identical over 7 bases. V was pared by 5 bases and J by 1 base, with 4 bases of the junction left unmatched. CDR1 LNHDA and CDR2 SQIVND come from the germline V gene (reference sequence). The CDR3 length is 14 residues.

The V call is TRBV18, the J call TRBJ1-5, with a tentative D call TRBD1 (5 bases). CDR1 is KGHSH, CDR2 LQKENI, per germline. The germline V and J ends were trimmed by 1 base and 3 bases, with 7 bases remaining between them. This CDR3 comprises 14 residues. The CDR3 protein is CASSPLGLNQPQHF. CDR3 in DNA: TGTGCCAGCTCACCACTGGGACTCAATCAGCCCCAGCATTTT.

This clone is a singleton in its sample. V gene TRBV10-1 combines with J gene TRBJ1-1; no clear D gene. Trimming left V 0 bases short and J 1 base short, with 9 bases between. CDR3 length: 15 amino acids. In germline, CDR1 is WNHNN, CDR2 SYGVQD (reference sequence). DNA of the CDR3: TGCGCCAGCAGTGAGTCGGGAGACCCGAACACTGAAGCTTTCTTT. Encoded protein: CASSESGDPNTEAFF.

The chain carries TRBV19 and TRBJ2-7; 8 nucleotides align to TRBD2. Germline loops: CDR1 LNHDA, CDR2 SQIVND (reference sequence). The V segment lost 0 bases and the J segment 4 bases; nucleotides outside the gene matches: 14. The CDR3 has 18 residues. As DNA, the CDR3 is TGTGCCAGTAGTATAGATTGGAGCGGGGGAATTCCATTTTACGAGCAGTACTTC. It yields the protein CASSIDWSGGIPFYEQYF.

This clone was picked up a small number of times. This sequence joins TRBV7-8 and TRBJ1-5; D gene ambiguous. This CDR3 region has 16 residues. Trimming stripped 1 base from V and 2 bases from J, with 12 bases between. Germline loops: CDR1 SGHVS, CDR2 FQNEAQ. The CDR3 bases are TGTGCCAGCAGCTTAGTGGAGGGCTCGGGCAATCAGCCCCAGCATTTT. It yields the protein CASSLVEGSGNQPQHF.

The chain employs TRBV2 and TRBJ2-7, with D tentatively TRBD1 (6 bases). With 6 bases removed from V and 2 bases from J, the gap between germline ends came to 11 bases. CDR3 length: 13 residues. Germline CDR1 and CDR2: SNHLY and FYNNEI. DNA for the CDR3: TGTGCCAGCAGGCCGACAGGTACCTACGAGCAGTACTTC. Its protein product is CASRPTGTYEQYF.